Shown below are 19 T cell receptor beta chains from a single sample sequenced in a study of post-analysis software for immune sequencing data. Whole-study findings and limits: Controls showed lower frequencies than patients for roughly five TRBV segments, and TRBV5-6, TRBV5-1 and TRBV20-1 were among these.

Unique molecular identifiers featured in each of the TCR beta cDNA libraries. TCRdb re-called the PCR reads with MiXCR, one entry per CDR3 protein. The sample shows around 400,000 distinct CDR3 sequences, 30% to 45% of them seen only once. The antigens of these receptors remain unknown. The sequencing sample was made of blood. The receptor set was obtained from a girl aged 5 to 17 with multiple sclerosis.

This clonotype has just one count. The CDR3 here is CASNADRKGKLFF. The CDR3 DNA follows: TGCGCCAGCAACGCGGACAGGAAAGGAAAACTGTTTTTT. V usage is TRBV10-1 and J usage is TRBJ1-4; 7 nucleotides match TRBD1. CDR1 and CDR2 from the germline V gene are WNHNN and SYGVQD (reference sequence). Trimming at V came to 7 bases and at J to 10 bases, leaving 9 bases not matched to a gene. CDR3 length equals 13 residues.

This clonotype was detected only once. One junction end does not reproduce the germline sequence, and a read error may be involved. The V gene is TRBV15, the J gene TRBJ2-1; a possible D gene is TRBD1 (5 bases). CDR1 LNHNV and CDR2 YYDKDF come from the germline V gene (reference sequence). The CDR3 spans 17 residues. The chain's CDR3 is CATSRDYGDSSYNVQFF. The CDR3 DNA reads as TGTGCCACCAGCAGAGATTACGGAGACAGCTCCTACAATGTGCAGTTCTTC. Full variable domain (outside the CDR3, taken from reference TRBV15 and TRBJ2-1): DAMVIQNPRYQVTQFGKPVTLSCSQTLNHNVMYWYQQKSSQAPKLLFHYYDKDFNNEADTPDNFQSRRPNTSFCFLDIRSPGLGDTAMYLCATSRDYGDSSYNVQFFGPGTRLTVL.

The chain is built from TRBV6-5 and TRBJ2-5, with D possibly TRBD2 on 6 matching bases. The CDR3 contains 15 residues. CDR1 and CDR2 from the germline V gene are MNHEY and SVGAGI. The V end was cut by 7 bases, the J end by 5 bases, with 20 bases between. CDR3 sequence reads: CASTTAGGIGETQYF. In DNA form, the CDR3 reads TGTGCCAGCACTACGGCGGGCGGGATCGGGGAGACCCAGTACTTC.

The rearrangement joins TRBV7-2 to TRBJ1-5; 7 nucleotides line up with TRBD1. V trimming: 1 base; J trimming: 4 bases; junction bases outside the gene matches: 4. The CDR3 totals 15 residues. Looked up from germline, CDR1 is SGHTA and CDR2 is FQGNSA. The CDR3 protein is CASSLVPGGNQPQHF. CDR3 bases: TGTGCCAGCAGCTTAGTACCAGGGGGGAATCAGCCCCAGCATTTT.

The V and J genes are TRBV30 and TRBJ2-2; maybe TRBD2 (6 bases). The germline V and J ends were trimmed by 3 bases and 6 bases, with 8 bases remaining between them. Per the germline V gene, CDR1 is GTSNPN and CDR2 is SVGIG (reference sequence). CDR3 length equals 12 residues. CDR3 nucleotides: TGTGCCTGGAGCTGGGGGGCCGGGGAGCTGTTTTTT. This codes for CAWSWGAGELFF.

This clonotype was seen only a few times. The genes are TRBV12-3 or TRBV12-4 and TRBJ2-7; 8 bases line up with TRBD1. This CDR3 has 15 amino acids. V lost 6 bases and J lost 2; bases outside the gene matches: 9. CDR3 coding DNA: TGTGCCAGCAGCCCCACGGGACAGGTCACCTACGAGCAGTACTTC. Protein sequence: CASSPTGQVTYEQYF.

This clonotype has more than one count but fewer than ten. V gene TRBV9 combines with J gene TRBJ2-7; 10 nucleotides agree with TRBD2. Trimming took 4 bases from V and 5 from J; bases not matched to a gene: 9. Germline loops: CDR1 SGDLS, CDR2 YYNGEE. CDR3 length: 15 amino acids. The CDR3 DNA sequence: TGTGCCAGCAGCCCCTATCCGGGACTAGCGAACGAGCAGTACTTC. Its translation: CASSPYPGLANEQYF.

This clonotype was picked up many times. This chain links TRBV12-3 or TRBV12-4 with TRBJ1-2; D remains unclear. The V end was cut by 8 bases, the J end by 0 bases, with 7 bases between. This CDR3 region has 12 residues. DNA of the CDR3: TGTGCCAGCGTCGGGGCTAACTATGGCTACACCTTC. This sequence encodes CASVGANYGYTF.

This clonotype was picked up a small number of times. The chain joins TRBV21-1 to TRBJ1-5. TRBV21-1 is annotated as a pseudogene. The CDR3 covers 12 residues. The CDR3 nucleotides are TGTGCCAGCAGCGCGGACAGTCAGCCCCAGCATTTT. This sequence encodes CASSADSQPQHF.

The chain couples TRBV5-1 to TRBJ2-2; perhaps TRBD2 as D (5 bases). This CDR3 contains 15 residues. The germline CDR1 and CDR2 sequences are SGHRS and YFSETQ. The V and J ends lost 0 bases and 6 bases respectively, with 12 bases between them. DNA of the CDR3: TGCGCCAGCAGCTTGGGTGGAGGAAATCCCGGGGAGCTGTTTTTT. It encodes CASSLGGGNPGELFF.

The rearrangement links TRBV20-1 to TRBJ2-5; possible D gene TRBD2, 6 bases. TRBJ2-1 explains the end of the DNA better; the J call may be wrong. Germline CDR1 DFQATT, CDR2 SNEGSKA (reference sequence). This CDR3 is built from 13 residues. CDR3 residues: CSARGTYQETQFF. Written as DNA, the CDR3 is TGCAGTGCTCGAGGGACTTATCAAGAGACCCAGTTCTTC.

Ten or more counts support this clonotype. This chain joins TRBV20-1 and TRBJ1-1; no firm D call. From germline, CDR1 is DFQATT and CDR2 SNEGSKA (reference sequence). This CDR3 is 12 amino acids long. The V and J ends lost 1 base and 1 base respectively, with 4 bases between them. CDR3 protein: CSARAGNTEAFF. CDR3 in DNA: TGCAGTGCTAGAGCAGGGAACACTGAAGCTTTCTTT.

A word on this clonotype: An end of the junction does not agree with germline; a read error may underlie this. The DNA for the CDR3 is TGTGCCGGCAGTTTTGGGGGGGCCTTGGATGCGCAGTATTTT. This gives the protein CAGSFGGALDAQYF. The chain employs TRBV12-3 or TRBV12-4 and TRBJ2-3; D possibly corresponds to TRBD2 (7 bases). The CDR3 is made up of 14 amino acids.

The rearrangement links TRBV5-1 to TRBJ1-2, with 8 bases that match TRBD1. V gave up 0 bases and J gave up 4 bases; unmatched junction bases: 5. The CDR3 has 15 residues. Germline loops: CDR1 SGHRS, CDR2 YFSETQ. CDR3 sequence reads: CASSLGQGTLYGYTF. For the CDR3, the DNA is TGCGCCAGCAGCTTGGGACAGGGGACCCTCTATGGCTACACCTTC.

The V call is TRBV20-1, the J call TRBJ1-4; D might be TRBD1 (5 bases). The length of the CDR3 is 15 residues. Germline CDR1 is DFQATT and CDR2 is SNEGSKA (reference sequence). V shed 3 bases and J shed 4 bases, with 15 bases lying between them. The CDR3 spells CSARAGTQDNEKLFF. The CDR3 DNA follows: TGCAGTGCTAGGGCCGGGACGCAGGATAATGAAAAACTGTTTTTT.

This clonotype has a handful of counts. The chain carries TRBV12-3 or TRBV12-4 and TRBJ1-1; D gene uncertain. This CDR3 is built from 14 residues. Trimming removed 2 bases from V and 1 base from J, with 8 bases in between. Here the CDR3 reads CASSLQEGNTEAFF. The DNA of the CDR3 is TGTGCCAGCAGTTTACAGGAGGGGAACACTGAAGCTTTCTTT.

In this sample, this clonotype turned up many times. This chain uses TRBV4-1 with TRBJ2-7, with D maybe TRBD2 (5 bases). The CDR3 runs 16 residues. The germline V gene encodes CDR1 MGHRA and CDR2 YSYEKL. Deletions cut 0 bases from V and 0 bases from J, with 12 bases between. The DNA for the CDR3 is TGCGCCAGCAGCCAAGAAAGGCGGGCATCCTCCTACGAGCAGTACTTC. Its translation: CASSQERRASSYEQYF.

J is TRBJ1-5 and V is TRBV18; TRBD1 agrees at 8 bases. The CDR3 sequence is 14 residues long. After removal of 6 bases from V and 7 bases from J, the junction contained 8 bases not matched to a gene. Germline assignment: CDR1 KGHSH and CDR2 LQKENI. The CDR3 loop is CASSRTGGYQPQHF. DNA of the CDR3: TGTGCCAGCTCCCGCACAGGGGGGTACCAGCCCCAGCATTTT.

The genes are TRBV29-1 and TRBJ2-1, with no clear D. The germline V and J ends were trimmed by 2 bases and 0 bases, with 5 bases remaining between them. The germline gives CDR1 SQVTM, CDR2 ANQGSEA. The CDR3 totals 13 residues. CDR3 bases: TGCAGCGTTGAAAGTTTCTCCTACAATGAGCAGTTCTTC. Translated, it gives CSVESFSYNEQFF.